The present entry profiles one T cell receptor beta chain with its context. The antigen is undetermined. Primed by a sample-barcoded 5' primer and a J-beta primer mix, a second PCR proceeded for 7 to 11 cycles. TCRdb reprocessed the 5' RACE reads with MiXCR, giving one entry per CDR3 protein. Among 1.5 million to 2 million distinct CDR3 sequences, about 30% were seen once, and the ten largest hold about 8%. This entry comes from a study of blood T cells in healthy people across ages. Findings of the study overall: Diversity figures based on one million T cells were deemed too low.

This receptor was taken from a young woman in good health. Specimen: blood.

The chain's CDR3 is CASSPFGGELYEQYF. The CDR3 DNA reads TGTGCCAGCTCGCCATTTGGCGGGGAACTCTACGAGCAGTACTTC. The chain couples TRBV18 to TRBJ2-4, with D tentatively TRBD2 (6 bases). The J call could be wrong; TRBJ2-7 is a better fit for the DNA end. Germline assignment: CDR1 KGHSH and CDR2 LQKENI. This CDR3 has 15 residues.